This T cell receptor beta chain was obtained from a study of human T cells and chemical hapten exposure. In the study overall: The patient population, which was mostly female, had alopecia areata, totalis or universalis. It was small differences in pooled library volume that mainly caused per-sample TCR yields to vary. Study-level findings and limits: Sensitizing to DPC left TCRs with a frequency above 1 in 1000 unaltered.

About this clonotype itself: Its antigen remains unidentified.

Trimming took 4 bases from V and 2 from J; bases not matched to a gene: 1. Germline values: CDR1 ENHRY, CDR2 SYGVKD. The CDR3 is 13 amino acids. Regarding time point: pre-sensitization, week 0. Described treatment: therapeutic diphenylcyclopropenone sensitization with weekly scalp DPC. TCRdb fed the RACE reads into MiXCR, producing one record per CDR3 protein. Of 180,000 or so distinct CDR3 sequences listed, almost 30% are singletons. This material consisted of whole blood, taken in connection with sensitization to the hapten diphenylcyclopropenone (DPC). This sequence joins TRBV10-3 and TRBJ2-7, with 8 bases fitting TRBD2. This clonotype originated in a woman aged 25 to 39 with alopecia areata. Some clones in this sample may be carry-over from other donors' samples. The CDR3, as DNA: TGTGCCATCAGTGGACTAGCGACCTACGAGCAGTACTTC. It yields the protein CAISGLATYEQYF.